Included here is one T cell receptor beta chain sequence, with context. Its cognate antigen is unknown. Germline loops: CDR1 SGDLS, CDR2 YYNGEE. The CDR3 covers 18 residues. Unmatched junction bases numbered 8, after V lost 0 bases and J lost 3 bases. This PCR relied on a set of 60 Vbeta primers and 13 Jbeta primers. The assay was immunoSEQ multiplex PCR, and TCRdb's table has in-frame clones only and misses some. The repertoire includes 180,000 or so clones, about three quarters of them detected once, and over 12% sits in the top ten. The entry originates in a study of cytomegalovirus exposure and HLA in healthy donors. Study findings and constraints: In all likelihood, a cluster of highly shared sequence variants was a sequencing artifact. It was in a later analysis that TCR association rates were seen to vary by HLA locus, highest for DRB1 and lowest for HLA-C. Reports described diagnosis of cytomegalovirus status by the classifier as highly specific and sensitive. According to an earlier analysis, most TCR beta V segments yielded productive rearrangements about 87% or about 30% of the time.

The sample taken for sequencing was PBMCs. The chain couples TRBV9 to TRBJ2-2; TRBD1 matches 10 bases. The clonotype was recovered from a man aged 50 to 59 in good health and CMV-seropositive. The CDR3 nucleotides are TGTGCCAGCAGCGTAGGCCGACAGGGGGCGAGGGACACCGGGGAGCTGTTTTTT. It encodes CASSVGRQGARDTGELFF.